Listed below are T cell receptor beta chains from one sample, sequenced in a study of blood T cell repertoires in COVID-19. TCRdb's table, derived via immunoSEQ multiplex PCR, lists solely in-frame clones and lacks some. The table shows 350,000 to 450,000 clones, with 85% to 90% occurring only once. The sample consisted of peripheral blood. These receptors were obtained from a human donor in a cohort sampled during active COVID-19. CDR3s include the opening cysteine and the closing phenylalanine or tryptophan. Fields, in order: D gene, clone size, V gene, J gene, CDR3 protein, CDR3 DNA. The D gene is left open where the match is weak. Clone size is given for some rows only: seen once, a few or many times, or a class if the clone is expanded.

TRBD2	.	TRBV5-1	TRBJ2-7	CASSLVAGVVYEQYF	TGCGCCAGCAGCTTGGTTGCGGGGGTAGTCTACGAGCAGTACTTC
.	.	TRBV7-3	TRBJ2-1	CASSSQPGISPFF	TGTGCCAGCAGCTCCCAACCGGGAATCTCTCCGTTCTTC
.	once	TRBV15	TRBJ1-2	CATSGRMDGYGYTF	TGTGCCACCAGCGGGAGAATGGACGGCTATGGCTACACCTTC
TRBD1	.	TRBV5-6	TRBJ1-4	CASSGGQNEKLFF	TGTGCCAGCAGCGGGGGACAGAATGAAAAACTGTTTTTT
.	.	TRBV12-3/TRBV12-4	TRBJ1-2	CASSLNREYGYTF	TGTGCCAGCAGTTTAAACAGGGAGTATGGCTACACCTTC
.	.	TRBV4-1	TRBJ2-2	CASRHTGLRSTGELFF	TGCGCCAGCAGACATACAGGGCTGAGGAGCACCGGGGAGCTGTTTTTT
.	.	TRBV27	TRBJ2-1	CASRVRTGPNEQFF	TGTGCCAGCAGAGTTCGTACGGGTCCCAATGAGCAGTTCTTC
.	.	TRBV19	TRBJ2-5	CASSIRRGRETQYF	TGTGCCAGTAGTATTCGGCGGGGAAGAGAGACCCAGTACTTC
.	.	TRBV3-1/TRBV3-2	TRBJ1-1	CASSQGTRDYTEAFF	TGTGCCAGCAGCCAAGGAACGAGGGACTACACTGAAGCTTTCTTT
.	.	TRBV19	TRBJ2-5	CASRAGGETQYF	TGTGCCAGTCGCGCCGGGGGAGAGACCCAGTACTTC
TRBD2	.	TRBV5-1	TRBJ2-3	CASSRGLAGGPGTDTQYF	TGCGCCAGCAGCCGAGGACTAGCGGGAGGGCCGGGTACAGATACGCAGTATTTT
.	.	TRBV4-1	TRBJ1-1	CASSHTQGNTEAFF	TGCGCCAGCAGCCACACACAGGGGAACACTGAAGCTTTCTTT
TRBD2	.	TRBV29-1	TRBJ2-7	CSVRRTSGSSYEQYF	TGCAGCGTACGTAGGACTAGCGGGAGCTCCTACGAGCAGTACTTC
TRBD1	once	TRBV5-4	TRBJ1-2	CASSKPGQGAGYTF	TGTGCCAGCAGCAAACCGGGACAGGGGGCCGGCTACACCTTC
.	.	TRBV27	TRBJ2-7	CASSSPGMTGPSYEQYF	TGTGCCAGCAGTTCCCCCGGAATGACAGGCCCTTCCTACGAGCAGTACTTC
.	few	TRBV5-1	TRBJ1-3	CASSLAGEYGNTIYF	TGCGCCAGCAGCTTGGCCGGGGAGTACGGAAACACCATATATTTT
.	.	TRBV28	TRBJ2-7	CASSLMGQPYEQYF	TGTGCCAGCAGTTTAATGGGACAACCCTACGAGCAGTACTTC
.	.	TRBV18	TRBJ2-3	CASSPPSSTDTQYF	TGTGCCAGCTCACCTCCTTCTAGCACAGATACGCAGTATTTT